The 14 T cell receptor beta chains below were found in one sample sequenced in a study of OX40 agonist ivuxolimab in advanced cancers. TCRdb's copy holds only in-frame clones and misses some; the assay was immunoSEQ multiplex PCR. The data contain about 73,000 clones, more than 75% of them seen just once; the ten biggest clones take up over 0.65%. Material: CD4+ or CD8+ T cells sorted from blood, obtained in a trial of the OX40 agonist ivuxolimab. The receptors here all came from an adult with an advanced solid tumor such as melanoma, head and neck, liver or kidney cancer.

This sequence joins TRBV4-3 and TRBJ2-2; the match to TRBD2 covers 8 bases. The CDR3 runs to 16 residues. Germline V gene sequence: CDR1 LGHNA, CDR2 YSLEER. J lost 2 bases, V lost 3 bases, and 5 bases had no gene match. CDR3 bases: TGCGCCAGCAGCCAGCTCGGGGGGGCAAACACCGGGGAGCTGTTTTTT. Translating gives CASSQLGGANTGELFF.

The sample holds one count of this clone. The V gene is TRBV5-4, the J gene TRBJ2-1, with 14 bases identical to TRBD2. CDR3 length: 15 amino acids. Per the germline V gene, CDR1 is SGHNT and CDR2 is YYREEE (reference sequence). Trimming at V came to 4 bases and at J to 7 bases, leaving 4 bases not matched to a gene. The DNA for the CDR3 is TGTGCCAGCAGCATGGGACTAGCGGGAGCGAATGAGCAGTTCTTC. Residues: CASSMGLAGANEQFF.

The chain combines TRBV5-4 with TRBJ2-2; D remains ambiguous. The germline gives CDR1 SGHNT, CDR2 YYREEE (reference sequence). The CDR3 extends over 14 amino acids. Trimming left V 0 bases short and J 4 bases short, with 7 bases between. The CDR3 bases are TGTGCCAGCAGCTTGGATGCGTCCACCGGGGAGCTGTTTTTT. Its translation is CASSLDASTGELFF. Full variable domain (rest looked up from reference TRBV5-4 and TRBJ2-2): ETGVTQSPTHLIKTRGQQVTLRCSSQSGHNTVSWYQQALGQGPQFIFQYYREEENGRGNFPPRFSGLQFPNYSSELNVNALELDDSALYLCASSLDASTGELFFGEGSRLTVL.

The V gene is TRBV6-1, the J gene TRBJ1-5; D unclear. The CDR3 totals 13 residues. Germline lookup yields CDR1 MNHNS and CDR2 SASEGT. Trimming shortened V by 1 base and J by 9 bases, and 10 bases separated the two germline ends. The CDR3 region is CASSEGAGSPQHF. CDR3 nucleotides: TGTGCCAGCAGTGAAGGGGCGGGGTCGCCCCAGCATTTT.

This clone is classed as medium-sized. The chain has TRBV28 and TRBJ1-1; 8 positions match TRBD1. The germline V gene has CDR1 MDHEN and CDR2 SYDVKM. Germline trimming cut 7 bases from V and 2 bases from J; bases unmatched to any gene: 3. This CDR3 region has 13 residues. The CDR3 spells CASTSGGNTEAFF. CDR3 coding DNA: TGTGCCAGCACCTCAGGGGGCAACACTGAAGCTTTCTTT.

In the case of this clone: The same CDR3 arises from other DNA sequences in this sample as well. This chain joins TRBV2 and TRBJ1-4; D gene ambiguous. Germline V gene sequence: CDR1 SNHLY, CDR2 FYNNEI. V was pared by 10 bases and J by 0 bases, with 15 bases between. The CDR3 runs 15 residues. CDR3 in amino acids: CATLRADATNEKLFF. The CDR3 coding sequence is TGTGCCACCCTTCGGGCCGATGCAACTAATGAAAAACTGTTTTTT.

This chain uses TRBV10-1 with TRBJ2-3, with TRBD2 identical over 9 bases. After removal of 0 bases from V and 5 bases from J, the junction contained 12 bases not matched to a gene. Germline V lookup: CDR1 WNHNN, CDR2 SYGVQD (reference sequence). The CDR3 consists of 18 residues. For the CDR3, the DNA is TGCGCCAGCAGTGAGTCTAGCGTCTGGCGGGAGGGCCGAGATACGCAGTATTTT. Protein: CASSESSVWREGRDTQYF.

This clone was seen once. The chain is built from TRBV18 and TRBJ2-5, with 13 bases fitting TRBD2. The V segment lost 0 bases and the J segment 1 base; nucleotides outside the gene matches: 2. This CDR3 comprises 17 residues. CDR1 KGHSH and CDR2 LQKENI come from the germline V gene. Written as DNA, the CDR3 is TGTGCCAGCTCACCACCGGGACTAGCGGGATTCCAAGAGACCCAGTACTTC. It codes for CASSPPGLAGFQETQYF.

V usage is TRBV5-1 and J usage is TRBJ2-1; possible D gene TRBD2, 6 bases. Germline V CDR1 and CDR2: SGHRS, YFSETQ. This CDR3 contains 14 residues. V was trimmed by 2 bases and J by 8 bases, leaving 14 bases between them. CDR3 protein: CASSFLAVFYEQFF. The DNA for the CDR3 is TGCGCCAGCAGCTTTTTAGCGGTTTTCTATGAGCAGTTCTTC. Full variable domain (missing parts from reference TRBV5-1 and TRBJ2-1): KAGVTQTPRYLIKTRGQQVTLSCSPISGHRSVSWYQQTPGQGLQFLFEYFSETQRNKGNFPGRFSGRQFSNSRSEMNVSTLELGDSALYLCASSFLAVFYEQFFGPGTRLTVL.

CDR3 protein: CASSPPGQGTGNTIYF. The CDR3 DNA reads TGTGCCAGCTCACCGCCCGGCCAGGGGACGGGAAACACCATATATTTT. This sequence joins TRBV18 and TRBJ1-3; D perhaps matches TRBD1 (6 bases). This CDR3 is 16 amino acids long. V was shortened by 3 bases and J by 4 bases, with 16 bases between the two germline ends. Germline CDR1 reads KGHSH; CDR2 reads LQKENI.

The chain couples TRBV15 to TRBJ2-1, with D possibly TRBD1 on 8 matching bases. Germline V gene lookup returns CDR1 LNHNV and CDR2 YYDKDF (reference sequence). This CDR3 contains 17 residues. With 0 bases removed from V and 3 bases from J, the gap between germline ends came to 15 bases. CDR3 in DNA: TGTGCCACCAGCAGAGATCACAGGGGGGGTGACTACAATGAGCAGTTCTTC. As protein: CATSRDHRGGDYNEQFF.

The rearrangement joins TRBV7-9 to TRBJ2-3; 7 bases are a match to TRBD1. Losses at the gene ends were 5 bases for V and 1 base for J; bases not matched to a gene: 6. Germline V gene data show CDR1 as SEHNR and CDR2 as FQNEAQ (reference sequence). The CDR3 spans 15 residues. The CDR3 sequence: CASSPPGTGTDTQYF. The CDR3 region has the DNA TGTGCCAGCAGCCCCCCCGGGACAGGCACAGATACGCAGTATTTT. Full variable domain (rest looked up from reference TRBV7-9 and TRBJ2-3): DTGVSQNPRHKITKRGQNVTFRCDPISEHNRLYWYRQTLGQGPEFLTYFQNEAQLEKSRLLSDRFSAERPKGSFSTLEIQRTEQGDSAMYLCASSPPGTGTDTQYFGPGTRLTVL.

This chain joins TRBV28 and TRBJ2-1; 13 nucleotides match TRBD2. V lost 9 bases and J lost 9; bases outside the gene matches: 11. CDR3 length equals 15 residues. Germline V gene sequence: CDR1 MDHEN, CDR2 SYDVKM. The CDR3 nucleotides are TGTGCCAGTCGAAACACCGGGACTAGCGGGGTTGAGCAGTTCTTC. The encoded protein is CASRNTGTSGVEQFF. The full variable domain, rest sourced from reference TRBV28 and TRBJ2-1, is DVKVTQSSRYLVKRTGEKVFLECVQDMDHENMFWYRQDPGLGLRLIYFSYDVKMKEKGDIPEGYSVSREKKERFSLILESASTNQTSMYLCASRNTGTSGVEQFFGPGTRLTVL.

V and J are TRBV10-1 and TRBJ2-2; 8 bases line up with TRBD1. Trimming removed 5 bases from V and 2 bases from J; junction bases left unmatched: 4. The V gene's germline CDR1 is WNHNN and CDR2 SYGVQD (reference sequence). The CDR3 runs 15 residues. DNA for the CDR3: TGCGCCAGCAGTTGGACAGGGCTAAACACCGGGGAGCTGTTTTTT. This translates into CASSWTGLNTGELFF.